Sequencing of this T cell receptor beta chain was carried out in a study of blood T cell repertoires in COVID-19. Study information: Acute and convalescent COVID-19 specimens originated in the United States, Italy and Spain.

Authors' analysis steps: It was from reference gene primer amplification that nucleated cell counts were estimated. Assay: immunoSEQ multiplex PCR; the TCRdb copy retains only in-frame clones and omits some. The V and J calls and clone size come from that table; D and trimming were worked out from the DNA. The table lists 300,000 to 400,000 clones, roughly 85% of them singletons, with roughly 7.8% in the top ten. The CDR3 contains 15 residues. Trimming removed 4 bases at V and 1 base at J, with 12 bases between. CDR1 and CDR2 from the germline V gene are SGHTS and YDEGEE. The receptor comes from a human donor in a cohort sampled during active COVID-19. Specimen: peripheral blood. The chain is built from TRBV5-8 and TRBJ1-5; tentatively, D is TRBD1 (5 bases). CDR3 DNA sequence: TGTGCCAGCAGCCCCAGGGTATCAAGCAATCAGCCCCAGCATTTT. This gives the protein CASSPRVSSNQPQHF.